The T cell receptor beta chain described here comes from a study of T cell repertoires in cytomegalovirus infection. Looking at the study overall: A matching HLA type, together with CMV infection, was signaled by public TCR beta signatures. Overall study results and limits: CMV-specific TCR beta clonotypes restricted by HLA-C dominated the ex vivo response.

TCRdb processed the reads anew with MiXCR; each CDR3 protein has one entry. Among almost 300,000 distinct CDR3 sequences, around 9.6% were seen once, and the ten largest hold more than 2.5%. Points on this clonotype: The antigen is undetermined.

The CDR3 is 14 residues long. Trimming shortened V by 1 base and J by 2 bases, and 8 bases separated the two germline ends. Germline CDR1 LGHDT, CDR2 YNNKEL (reference sequence). This rearrangement joins TRBV3-1 to TRBJ1-2, with a weak D call TRBD1 (5 bases). The receptor was isolated from a human donor in good health (CMV status not recorded). Some clones in this sample may be carry-over from other donors' samples. Sequencing was carried out using PBMCs. The CDR3 region has the DNA TGTGCCAGCAGCCAAGTCCGACAGAACTATGGCTACACCTTC. Residues: CASSQVRQNYGYTF.